These 19 T cell receptor beta chains originate from one sample sequenced in a study of cytomegalovirus exposure and HLA in healthy donors (dated 2017 in TCRdb). Receptor libraries were prepared by the immunoSEQ multiplex PCR assay. The multiplex PCR relied on a mix of 60 forward primers for TCR Vbeta segments and 13 reverse primers for TCR Jbeta segments. TCRdb retrieved this table from immuneACCESS and kept in-frame rearrangements only. Not all clones are present; in checked studies, unresolved V genes account for under half, and no reason is known for the remainder. This sample gives some 200,000 clones in total; roughly 87% of them show up just once. In total, the top ten clones hold about 0.21% of the sample. Sequencing input: PBMCs. These receptors came from a girl under three years old in good health and CMV-seronegative.

The count of this clone is one. The chain recombines TRBV10-3 with TRBJ2-1; 12 nucleotides agree with TRBD2. CDR3 length equals 15 residues. With 5 bases clipped from V and 4 bases from J, the junction kept 3 bases outside the gene matches. Germline V CDR1 and CDR2: ENHRY, SYGVKD. CDR3 bases: TGTGCCATCAGTTCCCTAGCGGGAGGGTACAATGAGCAGTTCTTC. Its translation is CAISSLAGGYNEQFF.

This sequence joins TRBV5-6 and TRBJ2-7; D may be TRBD1 (5 bases). The CDR3 contains 11 residues. The V gene's germline CDR1 is SGHDT and CDR2 YYEEEE. Trimming stripped 5 bases from V and 4 bases from J, with 7 bases between. The CDR3 loop is CASSSGYEQYF. The CDR3, as DNA: TGTGCCAGCAGTTCAGGGTACGAGCAGTACTTC.

This chain links TRBV19 with TRBJ2-3, with 7 bases lining up with TRBD1. V trimming: 6 bases; J trimming: 3 bases; junction bases outside the gene matches: 12. Germline CDR1 and CDR2: LNHDA and SQIVND (reference sequence). This CDR3 has 16 amino acids. The CDR3 protein is CASSGHRQGGTDTQYF. In DNA form, the CDR3 reads TGTGCCAGTAGCGGACACCGACAGGGTGGGACAGATACGCAGTATTTT.

This clone appeared a single time. The rearrangement joins TRBV2 to TRBJ1-1; weak D call: TRBD1 (5 bases). V gave up 5 bases and J gave up 5 bases, with 18 bases separating them. The CDR3 totals 15 residues. Germline loops: CDR1 SNHLY, CDR2 FYNNEI. DNA of the CDR3: TGTGCCAGCAGTCCCCCACAGGAAAAAGGGACTGAAGCTTTCTTT. This codes for CASSPPQEKGTEAFF.

V is TRBV15 and J is TRBJ1-5; D unclear. Germline lookup yields CDR1 LNHNV and CDR2 YYDKDF (reference sequence). V lost 5 bases and J 1 base, leaving 6 bases between the germline ends. The CDR3 contains 13 residues. CDR3 protein: CATSLASNQPQHF. CDR3 sequence (DNA): TGTGCCACCAGCCTCGCGAGCAATCAGCCCCAGCATTTT.

The chain uses TRBV27 and TRBJ2-3; a weak D match, TRBD2 (5 bases). CDR1 and CDR2 from the germline V gene are MNHEY and SMNVEV (reference sequence). Trimming left V 3 bases short and J 4 bases short, with 14 bases between. The CDR3 runs 15 residues. As DNA, the CDR3 is TGTGCCAGCAGTTTTAGGCACCCCGGGGCAGATACGCAGTATTTT. Its protein product is CASSFRHPGADTQYF.

V usage is TRBV10-3 and J usage is TRBJ2-3; possible D gene TRBD2, 5 bases. Trimming shortened V by 3 bases and J by 1 base, and 11 bases separated the two germline ends. This CDR3 comprises 15 residues. CDR1 is ENHRY, CDR2 SYGVKD, per germline. CDR3 in amino acids: CAISDPSLGTDTQYF. DNA of the CDR3: TGTGCCATCAGTGATCCTAGCTTGGGCACAGATACGCAGTATTTT.

This clone was recorded only once. One end of the junction fails to match germline, which may point to a read error. The CDR3 DNA follows: TGTGCCAGCAGCCGTACTACAGGGGAAGGCTATACCTTC. Protein sequence: CASSRTTGEGYTF. V gene TRBV5-5 combines with J gene TRBJ1-2, with TRBD1 identical over 7 bases. CDR1 is SGHKS, CDR2 YYEKEE, per germline (reference sequence). This CDR3 comprises 13 residues.

The V call is TRBV5-1, the J call TRBJ2-1; D is uncertain. V dropped 2 bases and J dropped 0 bases, with 15 bases sitting between them. Germline V gene sequence: CDR1 SGHRS, CDR2 YFSETQ. The CDR3 sequence is 17 residues long. The CDR3 sequence is CASSFWAPFSSYNEQFF. The CDR3 DNA sequence: TGCGCCAGCAGCTTCTGGGCTCCTTTTAGCTCCTACAATGAGCAGTTCTTC.

The chain links TRBV7-9 to TRBJ2-7; a possible D gene is TRBD1 (5 bases). Germline assignment: CDR1 SEHNR and CDR2 FQNEAQ (reference sequence). The CDR3 runs 16 residues. V gave up 4 bases and J gave up 4 bases, with 20 bases separating them. The CDR3 DNA reads TGTGCCAGCAGCTCAGGGCCCAGACAGCCCCCTTACGAGCAGTACTTC. Translating gives CASSSGPRQPPYEQYF.

The V gene is TRBV5-6, the J gene TRBJ1-6; D unresolved. CDR1 is SGHDT, CDR2 YYEEEE, per germline. V lost 2 bases to trimming and J lost 7 bases, with 7 bases between them. This CDR3 spans 13 amino acids. The CDR3 DNA reads as TGTGCCAGCAGCTTAACAGTGAATTCACCCCTCCACTTT. Translating gives CASSLTVNSPLHF. Full variable domain (remainder filled in from reference TRBV5-6 and TRBJ1-6): DAGVTQSPTHLIKTRGQQVTLRCSPKSGHDTVSWYQQALGQGPQFIFQYYEEEERQRGNFPDRFSGHQFPNYSSELNVNALLLGDSALYLCASSLTVNSPLHFGNGTRLTVT.

Worth noting for this clone: Other DNA variants within this sample encode the same CDR3. The genes are TRBV14 and TRBJ1-3; D is undetermined. Germline V CDR1 and CDR2: SGHDN, FVKESK. Deletions cut 4 bases from V and 5 bases from J, with 6 bases between. The CDR3 has 12 residues. The CDR3, as DNA: TGTGCCAGCAGCCTAATCCGAAACACCATATATTTT. It yields the protein CASSLIRNTIYF.

The rearrangement joins TRBV19 to TRBJ1-1, with a possible D match to TRBD1 (6 bases). The CDR3 runs 15 residues. V was pared by 3 bases and J by 6 bases, with 17 bases between. Germline V lookup: CDR1 LNHDA, CDR2 SQIVND (reference sequence). The CDR3 nucleotides read TGTGCCAGTAGTATGTATCCAGGGGTCGGTCCTGAAGCTTTCTTT. Translation gives CASSMYPGVGPEAFF.

The rearrangement joins TRBV7-2 to TRBJ2-3; 11 bases are shared with TRBD1. This CDR3 is built from 14 residues. Per germline, CDR1 SGHTA and CDR2 FQGNSA. The V gene end was trimmed by 5 bases and the J gene end by 4 bases; junction bases not matched to a gene: 2. CDR3 region: CASSAGQGADTQYF. The CDR3 nucleotides are TGTGCCAGCAGCGCGGGACAGGGGGCAGATACGCAGTATTTT. Full variable domain (missing parts from reference TRBV7-2 and TRBJ2-3): GAGVSQSPSNKVTEKGKDVELRCDPISGHTALYWYRQSLGQGLEFLIYFQGNSAPDKSGLPSDRFSAERTGGSVSTLTIQRTQQEDSAVYLCASSAGQGADTQYFGPGTRLTVL.

The rearrangement joins TRBV7-9 to TRBJ2-7; 9 bases agree with TRBD1. J lost 3 bases, V lost 4 bases, and 7 bases had no gene match. This CDR3 region has 15 residues. CDR1 and CDR2 from the germline V gene are SEHNR and FQNEAQ (reference sequence). The CDR3 here is CASSSRDRDLYEQYF. CDR3 sequence (DNA): TGTGCCAGCAGCTCCCGGGACAGGGACCTCTACGAGCAGTACTTC. Looking up the rest from reference TRBV7-9 and TRBJ2-7 gives the full variable domain: DTGVSQNPRHKITKRGQNVTFRCDPISEHNRLYWYRQTLGQGPEFLTYFQNEAQLEKSRLLSDRFSAERPKGSFSTLEIQRTEQGDSAMYLCASSSRDRDLYEQYFGPGTRLTVT.

In the case of this clone: Germline and junction disagree at one end, which may indicate a read error. The sample holds other DNA sequences that translate to the same CDR3. The CDR3 reads CASTGGVTDTQYF. DNA of the CDR3: TGCGCCAGCACGGGGGGCGTCACAGATACGCAGTATTTT. The chain combines TRBV6-6 with TRBJ2-3; D is possibly TRBD2 (7 bases). CDR1 MNHNY and CDR2 SVGAGI come from the germline V gene (reference sequence). The CDR3 consists of 13 residues.

This clone has only one observation. The V call is TRBV7-9, the J call TRBJ2-1; the match to TRBD1 covers 9 bases. The CDR3 consists of 15 residues. Trimming removed 6 bases from V and 4 bases from J; junction bases left unmatched: 7. Germline V gives CDR1 SEHNR, CDR2 FQNEAQ (reference sequence). In DNA form, the CDR3 reads TGTGCCAGCAGTTACCGGGACAGGGCATACAATGAGCAGTTCTTC. Residues: CASSYRDRAYNEQFF. Complete variable domain (other parts from reference TRBV7-9 and TRBJ2-1): DTGVSQNPRHKITKRGQNVTFRCDPISEHNRLYWYRQTLGQGPEFLTYFQNEAQLEKSRLLSDRFSAERPKGSFSTLEIQRTEQGDSAMYLCASSYRDRAYNEQFFGPGTRLTVL.

The V and J genes are TRBV6-5 and TRBJ2-1; 9 bases are a match to TRBD1. CDR1 MNHEY and CDR2 SVGAGI come from the germline V gene. The CDR3 extends over 15 amino acids. V shed 9 bases and J 3 bases; nucleotides not matched to a gene: 9. The CDR3 reads CASKTGTGIYNEQFF. As DNA, the CDR3 is TGTGCCAGTAAGACCGGGACAGGGATCTACAATGAGCAGTTCTTC.

This chain joins TRBV4-2 and TRBJ1-2; TRBD1 is a possible D gene (6 bases). The germline V gene has CDR1 LGHNA and CDR2 YNFKEQ. The CDR3 contains 14 residues. Trimming stripped 1 base from V and 8 bases from J, with 14 bases between. Here the CDR3 reads CASSQVAGARGYTF. The DNA of the CDR3 is TGTGCCAGCAGCCAAGTAGCGGGGGCGCGGGGCTACACCTTC.